What follows are 5 T cell receptor beta chains derived from one specimen sequenced in a study of graft-versus-host responses after intestinal transplantation. The repertoire was sequenced with immunoSEQ multiplex PCR; TCRdb's copy has only in-frame clones and lacks some. The data show about 41,000 clones, 95% seen once. Antigens for these TCRs are unknown. Sequences were derived from unstimulated CD8+ T cells sorted from spleen or lymph node cells, sampled before transplant. The receptor source for this set is a human donor who was the organ donor for an intestinal transplant.

The table lists this clone with a count of one. The CDR3 protein is CATRRHGPFATNEKLFF. The CDR3 nucleotides read TGTGCCACCAGAAGGCACGGCCCCTTTGCAACTAATGAAAAACTGTTTTTT. V usage is TRBV27 and J usage is TRBJ1-4; D ambiguous. V was trimmed by 10 bases and J by 0 bases, leaving 21 bases between them. The CDR3 length is 17 residues. Germline-derived CDR1 and CDR2 are MNHEY and SMNVEV (reference sequence).

The chain couples TRBV5-1 to TRBJ2-2; weak D call: TRBD2 (5 bases). The CDR3 consists of 14 residues. Looked up from germline, CDR1 is SGHRS and CDR2 is YFSETQ. V shed 1 base and J shed 3 bases, with 7 bases lying between them. The CDR3 loop reads CASSLSADTGELFF. The CDR3 nucleotides are TGCGCCAGCAGCTTGTCAGCGGACACCGGGGAGCTGTTTTTT.

This chain uses TRBV9 with TRBJ1-2; D possibly corresponds to TRBD1 (5 bases). Trimming stripped 0 bases from V and 1 base from J, with 16 bases between. CDR3 size: 17 residues. Germline V CDR1 and CDR2: SGDLS, YYNGEE. CDR3 amino acids: CASSVGQGYINNYGYTF. CDR3 nucleotide sequence: TGTGCCAGCAGCGTAGGCCAGGGATATATCAATAACTATGGCTACACCTTC.

This sequence joins TRBV19 and TRBJ2-1, with 8 nucleotides matching TRBD2. CDR1 is LNHDA and CDR2 is SQIVND in the germline V gene (reference sequence). With V trimmed by 3 bases and J by 3 bases, 4 bases remained unmatched. CDR3 size: 15 residues. The CDR3 region has the DNA TGTGCCAGTAGTATCACGGGGGGGATCTACAATGAGCAGTTCTTC. Amino acids: CASSITGGIYNEQFF.

V is TRBV15 and J is TRBJ1-2; D not certain. Between the trimmed V and J ends, which lost 0 bases and 0 bases, there was a span of 8 bases. This CDR3 region has 15 residues. Germline V gene sequence: CDR1 LNHNV, CDR2 YYDKDF (reference sequence). The DNA for the CDR3 is TGTGCCACCAGCAGAGATCCTCAGGCTAACTATGGCTACACCTTC. Its translation is CATSRDPQANYGYTF.